This T cell receptor (beta chain) is drawn from a study of blood T cell repertoires in COVID-19. Overall study context: The samples span acute and convalescent COVID-19 from the United States, Italy and Spain. Sample material is recorded as cDNA or gDNA derived from T cells, B-cell-depleted T cells, or PBMCs.

Germline CDR1 LNHDA, CDR2 SQIVND (reference sequence). V shed 5 bases and J 5 bases; nucleotides not matched to a gene: 6. The CDR3 length is 15 residues. Original data processing: Estimation of nucleated cell counts was performed using reference gene primer amplification. The repertoire was sequenced with immunoSEQ multiplex PCR; TCRdb's copy has only in-frame clones and lacks some. V, J and clone size reflect that table, while D and trimming were determined from the DNA. The sample consists of 270,000 or so clones, 65% to 90% of them appearing once. Sequencing used peripheral blood. This TCR was sampled from an older woman with active or convalescent COVID-19. This rearrangement joins TRBV19 to TRBJ1-5, with 10 bases matching TRBD1. The CDR3 sequence: CASSSTGGSYQPQHF. CDR3 bases: TGTGCCAGTAGTTCGACAGGGGGCAGCTATCAGCCCCAGCATTTT.